This T cell receptor (beta chain) stems from a study of OX40 agonist ivuxolimab in advanced cancers. Study observations and caveats: Average numbers of expanded clones were greater in CD8+ T cells than in CD4+.

J was trimmed by 4 bases and V by 5 bases; bases with no gene match: 6. This CDR3 has 14 amino acids. CDR1 is LNHDA, CDR2 SQIVND, per germline (reference sequence). Remarks on this clone: The antigen is unknown.

Sequencing was performed with immunoSEQ multiplex PCR; in TCRdb, only in-frame clones are kept and a portion is missing. The sample includes over 100,000 clones, 75% to 95% of them seen just once. Source: CD4+ or CD8+ T cells sorted from blood, taken in a trial of the OX40 agonist ivuxolimab. This TCR was recovered from an adult with an advanced solid tumor such as melanoma, head and neck, liver or kidney cancer. The rearrangement joins TRBV19 to TRBJ2-7; 9 positions agree with TRBD1. The CDR3 DNA is TGTGCCAGTAGTTTCCGGGACAGGGCTTACGAGCAGTACTTC. Translated, it gives CASSFRDRAYEQYF.